The 6 T cell receptor beta chains in this list originate from one sample, sequenced in a study of blood T cell repertoires in COVID-19. Here immunoSEQ multiplex PCR was the method, and the copy in TCRdb shows in-frame clones only, minus some. This sample has fewer than 300,000 clones, with about 86% found just once. What was sequenced was peripheral blood. Receptor source: a woman aged 60 to 75 with active or convalescent COVID-19.

This chain links TRBV5-1 with TRBJ2-1, with D possibly being TRBD1 (6 bases). The CDR3 loop spans 17 amino acids. V lost 0 bases and J 8 bases, leaving 21 bases between the germline ends. Germline CDR1 and CDR2: SGHRS and YFSETQ. This chain's CDR3 is CASSLATRDISIDEQFF. The CDR3 DNA follows: TGCGCCAGCAGCTTGGCCACAAGGGACATATCAATCGATGAGCAGTTCTTC. The variable domain in full, completed from reference TRBV5-1 and TRBJ2-1, reads KAGVTQTPRYLIKTRGQQVTLSCSPISGHRSVSWYQQTPGQGLQFLFEYFSETQRNKGNFPGRFSGRQFSNSRSEMNVSTLELGDSALYLCASSLATRDISIDEQFFGPGTRLTVL.

J is TRBJ2-3 and V is TRBV7-2; 8 bases fit TRBD2. The CDR3 runs to 16 residues. Trimming at V came to 5 bases and at J to 2 bases, leaving 9 bases not matched to a gene. Looked up from germline, CDR1 is SGHTA and CDR2 is FQGNSA. As DNA, the CDR3 is TGTGCCAGCAGCGTTAGTCCCGGGGGGGCCACAGATACGCAGTATTTT. It translates to CASSVSPGGATDTQYF.

This chain uses TRBV5-1 with TRBJ2-2, with 14 bases matching TRBD2. Losses at the gene ends were 4 bases for V and 6 bases for J; bases not matched to a gene: 5. Per germline, CDR1 SGHRS and CDR2 YFSETQ. The CDR3 has 16 amino acids. CDR3 DNA sequence: TGCGCCAGCAGCCGGACTAGCGGGGGGACGGCCGGGGAGCTGTTTTTT. Amino acids: CASSRTSGGTAGELFF.

The chain is built from TRBV7-2 and TRBJ2-5, with D perhaps matching TRBD2 (5 bases). CDR3 size: 15 residues. V lost 5 bases to trimming and J lost 7 bases, with 20 bases between them. The V gene's germline CDR1 is SGHTA and CDR2 FQGNSA. The CDR3 loop reads CASSARGLDGSTQYF. The CDR3 bases are TGTGCCAGCAGCGCCCGCGGACTTGATGGATCGACCCAGTACTTC.

The V and J genes are TRBV7-3 and TRBJ1-5, with 9 bases identical to TRBD1. The germline V gene has CDR1 SGHTA and CDR2 FQGTGA. Trimming cost V 6 bases and J 4 bases; bases outside gene matches: 4. The CDR3 runs 14 residues. The CDR3, as DNA: TGTGCCAGCAGTTCCGGGACAGGGAATCAGCCCCAGCATTTT. Its translation: CASSSGTGNQPQHF.

The chain has TRBV10-3 and TRBJ2-7; D perhaps matches TRBD1 (5 bases). The CDR3 has 10 residues. V was clipped by 10 bases and J by 2 bases, with 6 bases between them. Germline values: CDR1 ENHRY, CDR2 SYGVKD. CDR3 protein: CATGTYEQYF. The CDR3 region has the DNA TGTGCCACAGGGACCTACGAGCAGTACTTC.